This passage covers 15 T cell receptor beta chains from one sample sequenced in a study of OX40 agonist ivuxolimab in advanced cancers. The method was immunoSEQ multiplex PCR; TCRdb's version includes in-frame clones alone and lacks a portion of them. The table has under 95,000 clones, about 93% seen once. The specimen comprised CD4+ or CD8+ T cells sorted from blood, sampled in a trial of the OX40 agonist ivuxolimab. All receptors come from an adult with an advanced solid tumor such as melanoma, head and neck, liver or kidney cancer.

The gene calls are TRBV5-8 and TRBJ1-2; D is unresolved. V shed 6 bases and J shed 4 bases, with 4 bases lying between them. The germline gives CDR1 SGHTS, CDR2 YDEGEE. CDR3 size: 10 residues. The CDR3 DNA reads TGTGCCAGCAAGACCTATGGCTACACCTTC. As protein: CASKTYGYTF.

V is TRBV27 and J is TRBJ2-7, with 11 positions matching TRBD1. Germline V gene sequence: CDR1 MNHEY, CDR2 SMNVEV (reference sequence). J was trimmed by 6 bases and V by 3 bases; bases with no gene match: 1. This CDR3 comprises 13 residues. CDR3 region: CASSFGTGGEQYF. Written as DNA, the CDR3 is TGTGCCAGCAGTTTCGGGACAGGGGGCGAGCAGTACTTC.

This chain links TRBV5-1 with TRBJ2-1, with D tentatively TRBD2 (5 bases). CDR1 is SGHRS and CDR2 is YFSETQ in the germline V gene. CDR3 length equals 14 residues. V shed 1 base and J shed 3 bases, with 8 bases lying between them. The CDR3 sequence is CASSLRTLYNEQFF. CDR3 sequence (DNA): TGCGCCAGCAGCTTGCGGACTCTCTACAATGAGCAGTTCTTC.

This chain joins TRBV19 and TRBJ2-3, with 7 bases matching TRBD1. Trimming cost V 3 bases and J 5 bases; bases outside gene matches: 8. The CDR3 consists of 15 residues. CDR1 is LNHDA, CDR2 SQIVND, per germline (reference sequence). CDR3 amino acids: CASSMTGLEGDTQYF. CDR3 nucleotides: TGTGCCAGTAGTATGACAGGGCTGGAAGGAGATACGCAGTATTTT. The entire variable domain, with the rest obtained from reference TRBV19 and TRBJ2-3, is as follows: DGGITQSPKYLFRKEGQNVTLSCEQNLNHDAMYWYRQDPGQGLRLIYYSQIVNDFQKGDIAEGYSVSREKKESFPLTVTSAQKNPTAFYLCASSMTGLEGDTQYFGPGTRLTVL.

The V gene is TRBV4-1, the J gene TRBJ2-1; perhaps TRBD1 as D (5 bases). The CDR3 extends over 13 amino acids. The ends were cut back, 4 bases at V and 5 bases at J, with 9 bases in the middle. The germline V gene has CDR1 MGHRA and CDR2 YSYEKL. CDR3 in DNA: TGCGCCAGCAGCCCCTCAGGGAACAATGAGCAGTTCTTC. Its protein is CASSPSGNNEQFF.

The J gene is TRBJ1-2, the V gene TRBV30, with D perhaps TRBD1 (6 bases). The V end lost 0 bases, the J end lost 3 bases, and 8 bases lay between the germline ends. The CDR3 consists of 13 residues. CDR1 and CDR2 (germline): GTSNPN, SVGIG (reference sequence). The CDR3 region is CAWSVRGYYGYTF. For the CDR3, the DNA is TGTGCCTGGAGTGTCAGGGGCTACTATGGCTACACCTTC. Complete variable domain (other parts from reference TRBV30 and TRBJ1-2): SQTIHQWPATLVQPVGSPLSLECTVEGTSNPNLYWYRQAAGRGLQLLFYSVGIGQISSEVPQNLSASRPQDRQFILSSKKLLLSDSGFYLCAWSVRGYYGYTFGSGTRLTVV.

The chain employs TRBV27 and TRBJ2-2; possible D gene TRBD1, 6 bases. The germline V gene encodes CDR1 MNHEY and CDR2 SMNVEV (reference sequence). Trimming shortened V by 7 bases and J by 1 base, and 16 bases separated the two germline ends. This CDR3 region has 16 residues. As DNA, the CDR3 is TGTGCCAGCAATCACAGACAGGTCGAGAACACCGGGGAGCTGTTTTTT. It translates to CASNHRQVENTGELFF.

The chain joins TRBV6-1 to TRBJ1-3, with 8 nucleotides matching TRBD1. V was pared by 2 bases and J by 2 bases, with 14 bases of the junction left unmatched. CDR3 length: 19 amino acids. Germline values: CDR1 MNHNS, CDR2 SASEGT. The CDR3 here is CASSEWVGQALSPGNTIYF. In DNA, the CDR3 is TGTGCCAGCAGTGAATGGGTGGGACAGGCGCTTTCACCTGGAAACACCATATATTTT.

This clone was observed a few times. This chain uses TRBV2 with TRBJ1-2; D gene uncertain. This CDR3 region has 15 residues. The V end was cut by 6 bases, the J end by 0 bases, with 14 bases between. Germline CDR1 SNHLY, CDR2 FYNNEI. CDR3: CASRRAAYTNYGYTF. The CDR3 region has the DNA TGTGCCAGCAGGAGGGCAGCTTATACTAACTATGGCTACACCTTC. The full variable domain, in which reference TRBV2 and TRBJ1-2 provide the parts outside the CDR3, is EPEVTQTPSHQVTQMGQEVILRCVPISNHLYFYWYRQILGQKVEFLVSFYNNEISEKSEIFDDQFSVERPDGSNFTLKIRSTKLEDSAMYFCASRRAAYTNYGYTFGSGTRLTVV.

V usage is TRBV29-1 and J usage is TRBJ1-4, with 7 bases aligning to TRBD1. CDR3 length: 18 amino acids. Germline assignment: CDR1 SQVTM and CDR2 ANQGSEA. Trimming took 7 bases from V and 7 from J; bases not matched to a gene: 24. CDR3 protein: CSARAQIGTESVFEKLFF. The DNA for the CDR3 is TGCAGCGCTCGTGCGCAAATTGGGACAGAGTCAGTTTTTGAAAAACTGTTTTTT.

The DNA for the CDR3 is TGTGCCAGCAGCGTAGGAATCCGGACACCGTATGGCTACACCTTC. The encoded protein is CASSVGIRTPYGYTF. This chain uses TRBV9 with TRBJ1-2; tentatively, D is TRBD1 (5 bases). Trimming cost V 0 bases and J 5 bases, with 14 bases left between them. The CDR3 runs 15 residues. CDR1 SGDLS and CDR2 YYNGEE come from the germline V gene.

The gene calls are TRBV7-9 and TRBJ2-2; no clear D. V lost 1 base and J lost 5, with 11 bases in between. The CDR3 contains 15 residues. CDR1 and CDR2 from the germline V gene are SEHNR and FQNEAQ (reference sequence). CDR3 protein: CASSLEDWGTGELFF. Here the CDR3 DNA reads TGTGCCAGCAGCTTAGAGGATTGGGGAACCGGGGAGCTGTTTTTT.

The table lists this clone with a count of one. V gene TRBV7-8 combines with J gene TRBJ2-5; 10 nucleotides line up with TRBD2. CDR3 length: 15 residues. Germline V gives CDR1 SGHVS, CDR2 FQNEAQ. The junction had 6 bases not matched to a gene; V was cut back by 6 bases and J by 2 bases. The CDR3 loop reads CASSISGGYQETQYF. The CDR3 region has the DNA TGTGCCAGCAGTATTAGCGGGGGGTATCAAGAGACCCAGTACTTC.

This clone is a singleton in its sample. The chain employs TRBV27 and TRBJ2-7; TRBD1 might be the D (6 bases). The CDR3 has 14 amino acids. Trimming stripped 4 bases from V and 3 bases from J, with 13 bases between. Germline V gene lookup returns CDR1 MNHEY and CDR2 SMNVEV (reference sequence). The CDR3 DNA follows: TGTGCCAGCAGTTGGCGGCAGGGACACTACGAGCAGTACTTC. It codes for CASSWRQGHYEQYF.

This chain connects TRBV27 to TRBJ1-5; D is ambiguous. The CDR3 totals 14 residues. Germline CDR1 reads MNHEY; CDR2 reads SMNVEV (reference sequence). The V end lost 8 bases, the J end lost 2 bases, and 13 bases lay between the germline ends. The chain's CDR3 is CASARRGGNQPQHF. The DNA of the CDR3 is TGTGCCAGCGCCCGTAGAGGCGGCAATCAGCCCCAGCATTTT.